This T cell receptor (beta chain) originates from a study of shared clonotypes between healthy human individuals. The overall study: The donor group consisted of a couple of women and a few men, aged 18 to 49. Regarding the study as a whole: Investigators expected sequencing depth to affect clonotype sharing among donors. The generation probabilities recorded for non-shared clonotypes fell below those of clonotypes shared by all four donors.

CDR3 length: 15 residues. Per germline, CDR1 SGDLS and CDR2 YYNGEE. V was clipped by 3 bases and J by 1 base, with 13 bases between them. Genomic DNA per cell subset filled all wells of several immunoSEQ plates. TCRdb's table, derived via immunoSEQ multiplex PCR, lists solely in-frame clones and lacks some. The top ten clones hold about 0.34% of a sample with some 2.4 million clones, 93% of them seen once. Comments on this clone: The antigen remains undetermined.

This TCR derives from a man aged 18 to 29 in good health. Some clones in this sample may be carry-over from other donors' samples. V usage is TRBV9 and J usage is TRBJ1-2; D unresolved. The sample consisted of naive CD4+ T cells from PBMCs. Subset here: CD45RA+ positively selected. The CDR3 sequence is CASSATVLFNYGYTF. Here the CDR3 DNA reads TGTGCCAGCAGCGCAACAGTACTCTTTAACTATGGCTACACCTTC.